This TCR beta chain was sequenced in a study of CD8+CD57+ T cells in acquired aplastic anemia. Study overall: Sorted CD4+ plus CD8+ cells gave DNA averaging 3.2 ug. General study findings and limits: Overlapping CD8+ CDR3 repertoires of patients and controls contained around 31 shared sequences.

Regarding this clonotype: Its antigen is currently unknown.

TCR beta VDJ and CDR3 were profiled, and genomic DNA was the template. TCRdb itself ran the reads through MiXCR, one entry per CDR3 protein. The repertoire holds 200,000 to 300,000 distinct CDR3 sequences, with roughly 80% as singletons. CD8+CD57+ cell expansion, shown by flow cytometry, had occurred in the patients selected for sequencing. The enrolled patients all had severe acquired aplastic anemia. When blood sampling took place, the patients had received no therapy. Deletions cut 7 bases from V and 5 bases from J, with 23 bases between. The CDR3 is 16 residues long. Germline assignment: CDR1 PRHDT and CDR2 FYEKMQ (reference sequence).

The TCR was taken from a human donor with aplastic anemia. The rearrangement uses TRBV13 and TRBJ1-2; tentative D call: TRBD1 (5 bases). The specimen was sorted CD4+, CD8+, or CD8+CD57+ T cells (not recorded which) from PBMCs. The DNA of the CDR3 is TGTGCCAGCATCGCGGAGAGGGACGGGCTCGTATATGGCTACACCTTC. Amino acids: CASIAERDGLVYGYTF.